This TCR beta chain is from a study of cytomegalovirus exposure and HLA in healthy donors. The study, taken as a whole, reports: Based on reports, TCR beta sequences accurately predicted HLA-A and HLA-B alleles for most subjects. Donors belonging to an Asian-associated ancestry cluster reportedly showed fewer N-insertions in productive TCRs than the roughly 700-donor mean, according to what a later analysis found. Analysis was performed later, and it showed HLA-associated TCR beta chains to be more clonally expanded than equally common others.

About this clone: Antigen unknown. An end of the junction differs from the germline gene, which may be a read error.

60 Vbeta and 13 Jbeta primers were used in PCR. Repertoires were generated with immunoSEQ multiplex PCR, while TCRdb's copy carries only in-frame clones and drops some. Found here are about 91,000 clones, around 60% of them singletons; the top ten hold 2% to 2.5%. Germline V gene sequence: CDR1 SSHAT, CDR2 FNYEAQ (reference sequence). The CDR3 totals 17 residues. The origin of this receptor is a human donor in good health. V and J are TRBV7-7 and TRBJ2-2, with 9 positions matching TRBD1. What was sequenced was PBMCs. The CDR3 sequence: CASSSDSGTGRTGELFF. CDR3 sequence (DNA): TGTGCTAGCAGCTCCGATTCCGGGACAGGGCGAACCGGGGAGCTGTTTTTT.